Listed below are T cell receptor beta chains from one sample, sequenced in a study of blood T cell repertoires in COVID-19. The assay was immunoSEQ multiplex PCR, and TCRdb's table has in-frame clones only and misses some. The sample has approximately 190,000 clones, about nine tenths seen once. The sequencing sample was made of peripheral blood. The source is a man in his sixties or seventies with active or convalescent COVID-19. CDR3s include the opening cysteine and the closing phenylalanine or tryptophan. The D gene is left open where the match is weak.

D,J,V,DNA,CDR3
TRBD1,TRBJ2-7,TRBV7-2,TGTGCCAGCAGCTTAGACAGGGGACCCTACGAGCAGTACTTC,CASSLDRGPYEQYF
TRBD1,TRBJ2-5,TRBV12-3/TRBV12-4,TGTGCCAGCAGTTTAAAGGGGGCAGAGACCCAGTACTTC,CASSLKGAETQYF
TRBD1,TRBJ1-2,TRBV5-1,TGCGCCAGCAGCTTCCGGACAGGGGGAACTAACTATGGCTACACCTTC,CASSFRTGGTNYGYTF
NA,TRBJ2-7,TRBV28,TGTGCCAGCAGTTTATATGTTCGGGGTGCCTACGAGCAGTACTTC,CASSLYVRGAYEQYF
TRBD2,TRBJ2-2,TRBV6-2/TRBV6-3,TGTGCCAGCAGGCCTAGCGGGGGGAACACCGGGGAGCTGTTTTTT,CASRPSGGNTGELFF
NA,TRBJ2-2,TRBV7-2,TGTGCCAGCACCGCCGCAGGGAAAAACACCGGGGAGCTGTTTTTT,CASTAAGKNTGELFF
NA,TRBJ1-6,TRBV27,TGTGCCAGCAGTCGTAGACATTCCTATAATTCACCCCTCCACTTT,CASSRRHSYNSPLHF
TRBD1,TRBJ1-2,TRBV18,TGTGCCAGCTCACCCCTGGACAGGGAAGGTGGCTACACCTTC,CASSPLDREGGYTF
NA,TRBJ2-7,TRBV7-2,TGTGCCAGCAGCCTGGCCGCGGGGTACGAGCAGTACTTC,CASSLAAGYEQYF
TRBD1,TRBJ1-2,TRBV28,TGTGCCAGCAGACAGGGACAGGTCTATGGCTACACCTTC,CASRQGQVYGYTF
TRBD2,TRBJ2-1,TRBV27,TGTGCCAGCAGTAAATACCGGGACCTGGTTGGGCCGGGACTAGCGGCTCCCCTCGACAATGAGCAGTTCTTC,CASSKYRDLVGPGLAAPLDNEQFF
NA,TRBJ2-1,TRBV11-2,TGTGCCAGCAGCTCACAGAAGCTGGGTGAGCAGTTCTTC,CASSSQKLGEQFF